This passage covers 30 T cell receptor beta chains from one sample sequenced in a study of blood T cell repertoires in COVID-19. Clones were sequenced by immunoSEQ multiplex PCR, and TCRdb holds only the in-frame ones, with some missing. The sample lists roughly 260,000 clones, 85% to 95% occurring once. Sequencing was performed on PBMCs or T cells enriched from blood (not recorded which). These TCRs come from a woman aged 18-29 years who had recovered from COVID-19.

This chain connects TRBV3-1 (or the pseudogene TRBV3-2) to TRBJ2-1; TRBD2 is a possible D gene (5 bases). The germline gives CDR1 LGHDT, CDR2 YNNKEL (reference sequence). The CDR3 loop spans 16 amino acids. V dropped 0 bases and J dropped 2 bases, with 11 bases sitting between them. Written as DNA, the CDR3 is TGTGCCAGCAGCCAAGATCAGAGGGCCCCCTACAATGAGCAGTTCTTC. This sequence encodes CASSQDQRAPYNEQFF.

The chain has TRBV5-4 and TRBJ2-1; 10 nucleotides match TRBD2. J was trimmed by 8 bases and V by 3 bases; bases with no gene match: 8. Germline lookup yields CDR1 SGHNT and CDR2 YYREEE (reference sequence). This CDR3 is 15 amino acids long. The CDR3 DNA reads TGTGCCAGCAGCTCTGCTAGCGGGAGTGGGTATGAGCAGTTCTTC. Protein: CASSSASGSGYEQFF. Based on the CDR3 plus reference TRBV5-4 and TRBJ2-1, the full variable domain is ETGVTQSPTHLIKTRGQQVTLRCSSQSGHNTVSWYQQALGQGPQFIFQYYREEENGRGNFPPRFSGLQFPNYSSELNVNALELDDSALYLCASSSASGSGYEQFFGPGTRLTVL.

The chain couples TRBV2 to TRBJ1-2; D ambiguous. V was shortened by 8 bases and J by 6 bases, with 16 bases between the two germline ends. The germline V gene encodes CDR1 SNHLY and CDR2 FYNNEI. The CDR3 totals 13 residues. DNA of the CDR3: TGTGCCAGCGCGGCAGAGTATTCAGATGGCTACACCTTC. Encoded protein: CASAAEYSDGYTF.

The chain employs TRBV18 and TRBJ1-6; D uncertain. The germline gives CDR1 KGHSH, CDR2 LQKENI. Trimming pared 2 bases from V and 7 bases from J, leaving 12 bases between. This CDR3 contains 15 residues. The chain's CDR3 is CASSPLLGGNSPLHF. CDR3 DNA: TGTGCCAGCTCACCATTACTGGGAGGGAATTCACCCCTCCACTTT.

V is TRBV5-1 and J is TRBJ2-7, with TRBD1 matching 12 bases. The CDR3 has 15 residues. The ends lost 2 bases at V and 4 bases at J; junction bases unmatched: 4. Germline CDR1 SGHRS, CDR2 YFSETQ. CDR3 DNA: TGCGCCAGCAGCTTAGGGACAGGGGGCGGGTACGAGCAGTACTTC. Translating gives CASSLGTGGGYEQYF.

The chain couples TRBV6-5 to TRBJ1-2, with D uncertain. Germline V gene sequence: CDR1 MNHEY, CDR2 SVGAGI. CDR3 size: 13 residues. Deletions cut 8 bases from V and 2 bases from J, with 12 bases between. CDR3 coding DNA: TGTGCCAGCCGGAAGGGAGCCAACTATGGCTACACCTTC. Translation gives CASRKGANYGYTF.

The chain uses TRBV7-9 and TRBJ2-2, with 12 bases that match TRBD2. J was trimmed by 7 bases and V by 7 bases; bases with no gene match: 13. Germline CDR1 reads SEHNR; CDR2 reads FQNEAQ (reference sequence). This CDR3 has 17 residues. CDR3: CASTRTSGNSGNGELFF. For the CDR3, the DNA is TGTGCCAGCACCAGGACTAGCGGGAATAGTGGCAACGGGGAGCTGTTTTTT.

The chain has TRBV4-2 and TRBJ1-5; TRBD1 might be the D (6 bases). V shed 4 bases and J shed 4 bases, with 8 bases lying between them. CDR1 and CDR2 (germline): LGHNA, YNFKEQ. The CDR3 has 13 residues. CDR3 coding DNA: TGTGCCAGCAGCCCGCAGGGGAATCAGCCCCAGCATTTT. It is translated as CASSPQGNQPQHF.

The chain recombines TRBV18 with TRBJ2-3; D may be TRBD1 (5 bases). The germline CDR1 and CDR2 sequences are KGHSH and LQKENI. The CDR3 totals 15 residues. V lost 3 bases, J lost 3 bases, and 13 bases lay in between. CDR3 sequence (DNA): TGTGCCAGCTCACCTCGAGTTACAGGTACAGATACGCAGTATTTT. Protein: CASSPRVTGTDTQYF. Full variable domain (outside the CDR3, taken from reference TRBV18 and TRBJ2-3): NAGVMQNPRHLVRRRGQEARLRCSPMKGHSHVYWYRQLPEEGLKFMVYLQKENIIDESGMPKERFSAEFPKEGPSILRIQQVVRGDSAAYFCASSPRVTGTDTQYFGPGTRLTVL.

The chain links TRBV25-1 to TRBJ2-1; 7 bases line up with TRBD2. Germline-derived CDR1 and CDR2 are MGHDK and SYGVNS. The junction had 5 bases not matched to a gene; V was cut back by 3 bases and J by 6 bases. CDR3 length: 14 residues. The CDR3 spells CASSDLGLPNEQFF. CDR3 in DNA: TGTGCCAGCAGTGACCTGGGACTACCCAATGAGCAGTTCTTC.

Only a few counts were recorded for this clone. The chain links TRBV28 to TRBJ1-1; D gene uncertain. The CDR3 is made up of 14 amino acids. The V gene lost 5 bases and the J gene lost 0 bases, with 10 bases spanning the gap. Germline CDR1 is MDHEN and CDR2 is SYDVKM. The CDR3 is CASSGGALNTEAFF. The DNA of the CDR3 is TGTGCCAGCAGTGGCGGAGCATTGAACACTGAAGCTTTCTTT.

This chain connects TRBV4-1 to TRBJ2-5, with TRBD1 matching over 8 bases. J was trimmed by 4 bases and V by 1 base; bases with no gene match: 8. Germline V gene data show CDR1 as MGHRA and CDR2 as YSYEKL. CDR3 length equals 16 residues. CDR3 sequence reads: CASSQGPGQGRETQYF. CDR3 bases: TGCGCCAGCAGCCAAGGCCCCGGACAGGGCAGAGAGACCCAGTACTTC.

V gene TRBV2 combines with J gene TRBJ1-1; unclear D gene. CDR1 and CDR2 from the germline V gene are SNHLY and FYNNEI. V shed 5 bases and J shed 5 bases, with 15 bases lying between them. The CDR3 extends over 14 amino acids. CDR3 in DNA: TGTGCCAGCAGTTATGCCCCGGTCGGGACTGAAGCTTTCTTT. It translates to CASSYAPVGTEAFF. Full variable domain (remainder filled in from reference TRBV2 and TRBJ1-1): EPEVTQTPSHQVTQMGQEVILRCVPISNHLYFYWYRQILGQKVEFLVSFYNNEISEKSEIFDDQFSVERPDGSNFTLKIRSTKLEDSAMYFCASSYAPVGTEAFFGQGTRLTVV.

The chain employs TRBV7-2 and TRBJ1-1; TRBD1 might be the D (5 bases). CDR1 is SGHTA, CDR2 FQGNSA, per germline. The CDR3 length is 14 residues. The V end lost 3 bases, the J end lost 4 bases, and 12 bases lay between the germline ends. CDR3 nucleotide sequence: TGTGCCAGCAGCTTGGGGGGTGCGGGCACTGAAGCTTTCTTT. It specifies CASSLGGAGTEAFF.

This chain joins TRBV3-1 (or the pseudogene TRBV3-2) and TRBJ1-2, with TRBD1 as a possible D gene (6 bases). The CDR3 is 13 residues long. Trimming took off 4 bases at V and 6 bases at J, with 12 bases between the two ends. The germline gives CDR1 LGHDT, CDR2 YNNKEL (reference sequence). DNA of the CDR3: TGTGCCAGCAGCCCACAGGGTGTGGATGGCTACACCTTC. It encodes CASSPQGVDGYTF.

Only a few counts were recorded for this clone. The V gene is TRBV5-4, the J gene TRBJ1-2; D possibly corresponds to TRBD1 (5 bases). The CDR3 contains 15 residues. Trimming pared 4 bases from V and 1 base from J, leaving 14 bases between. Germline CDR1 is SGHNT and CDR2 is YYREEE (reference sequence). The CDR3 protein is CASSKDTNINYGYTF. The DNA of the CDR3 is TGTGCCAGCAGCAAGGACACAAATATTAACTATGGCTACACCTTC.

V gene TRBV11-3 combines with J gene TRBJ1-6; D is perhaps TRBD1 (6 bases). V shed 2 bases and J shed 9 bases, with 8 bases lying between them. CDR1 is SGHNT and CDR2 is YENEEA in the germline V gene. The CDR3 runs 13 residues. The CDR3 is CASSLPGASPLHF. The CDR3 DNA reads TGTGCCAGCAGCTTACCAGGGGCTTCACCCCTCCACTTT.

The V gene is TRBV19, the J gene TRBJ1-3, with a tentative D call TRBD1 (6 bases). Germline values: CDR1 LNHDA, CDR2 SQIVND (reference sequence). The CDR3 consists of 15 residues. Deletions cut 6 bases from V and 0 bases from J, with 12 bases between. This CDR3 reads CASRGGGLSGNTIYF. For the CDR3, the DNA is TGTGCCAGTAGGGGCGGGGGCCTCTCTGGAAACACCATATATTTT.

The gene calls are TRBV18 and TRBJ1-1; no clear D. The germline V gene has CDR1 KGHSH and CDR2 LQKENI. V was shortened by 2 bases and J by 3 bases, with 7 bases between the two germline ends. The CDR3 is 13 residues long. Here the CDR3 DNA reads TGTGCCAGCTCACCAAACTTTGACACTGAAGCTTTCTTT. Amino acids: CASSPNFDTEAFF.

The chain links TRBV21-1 to TRBJ2-1; TRBD2 is the table's D call and was not checked against the DNA. TRBV21-1 is a pseudogene segment. The CDR3 consists of 14 residues. Here the CDR3 reads CASSKRGGLGEQFF. The CDR3 DNA follows: TGTGCCAGCAGCAAAAGGGGGGGCCTGGGTGAGCAGTTCTTC.

The rearrangement uses TRBV27 and TRBJ1-2, with 9 nucleotides matching TRBD1. V lost 3 bases to trimming and J lost 8 bases; unmatched junction nucleotides: 4. The length of the CDR3 is 13 residues. Germline CDR1 and CDR2: MNHEY and SMNVEV (reference sequence). The CDR3 DNA is TGTGCCAGCAGTTTCCGACAGGGGGGGGGCTACACCTTC. It codes for CASSFRQGGGYTF.

The chain is built from TRBV28 and TRBJ2-1; 8 nucleotides agree with TRBD2. CDR3 size: 17 residues. The germline V gene has CDR1 MDHEN and CDR2 SYDVKM. The trim removed 5 bases at V and 2 bases at J, leaving 11 bases unmatched. CDR3 sequence: CASSSPGGGRTYNEQFF. As DNA, the CDR3 is TGTGCCAGCAGTAGCCCCGGCGGCGGGAGGACCTACAATGAGCAGTTCTTC. The full variable domain, in which reference TRBV28 and TRBJ2-1 provide the parts outside the CDR3, is DVKVTQSSRYLVKRTGEKVFLECVQDMDHENMFWYRQDPGLGLRLIYFSYDVKMKEKGDIPEGYSVSREKKERFSLILESASTNQTSMYLCASSSPGGGRTYNEQFFGPGTRLTVL.

V usage is TRBV7-2 and J usage is TRBJ1-2; D ambiguous. Germline V gene data show CDR1 as SGHTA and CDR2 as FQGNSA. The CDR3 is 13 residues long. The V end was cut by 1 base, the J end by 4 bases, with 7 bases between. CDR3: CASSLGASYGYTF. The CDR3 region has the DNA TGTGCCAGCAGCTTAGGTGCCAGCTATGGCTACACCTTC. The complete variable domain, with remaining parts taken from reference TRBV7-2 and TRBJ1-2, reads GAGVSQSPSNKVTEKGKDVELRCDPISGHTALYWYRQSLGQGLEFLIYFQGNSAPDKSGLPSDRFSAERTGGSVSTLTIQRTQQEDSAVYLCASSLGASYGYTFGSGTRLTVV.

This clone turned up a few times. The CDR3 bases are TGTGCCAGCAGTTACTTCGGGCTAGCTGGGGGCACAGATACGCAGTATTTT. Translating it yields CASSYFGLAGGTDTQYF. V and J are TRBV6-2 or TRBV6-3 and TRBJ2-3; D is perhaps TRBD2 (5 bases). Germline V gene data show CDR1 as MNHEY and CDR2 as SVGEGT. Trimming cost V 1 base and J 1 base, with 15 bases left between them. The CDR3 has 17 amino acids.

The chain uses TRBV7-3 and TRBJ2-3, with 14 bases lining up with TRBD2. There are 18 residues in the CDR3. Germline V gene lookup returns CDR1 SGHTA and CDR2 FQGTGA. The junction had 10 bases not matched to a gene; V was cut back by 6 bases and J by 2 bases. The CDR3 DNA reads as TGTGCCAGCAGTCAAAGGGGGACTAGCGGGGGCGACACAGATACGCAGTATTTT. Translating it yields CASSQRGTSGGDTDTQYF.

This chain links TRBV15 with TRBJ2-1; 7 nucleotides match TRBD2. Germline V gene sequence: CDR1 LNHNV, CDR2 YYDKDF (reference sequence). Trimming took 5 bases from V and 10 from J; bases not matched to a gene: 11. This CDR3 spans 14 amino acids. CDR3 region: CATSQGLVVSEQFF. CDR3 in DNA: TGTGCCACCAGCCAAGGACTAGTGGTGTCCGAGCAGTTCTTC.

The chain has TRBV21-1 and TRBJ1-2; TRBD1 is the table's D call, not checked against the DNA. TRBV21-1 represents a pseudogene. This CDR3 comprises 15 residues. CDR3 nucleotides: TGTGCCAGCAGCAAAGAGGTCAGGGAAGGGTATGGCTACACCTTC. It codes for CASSKEVREGYGYTF.

The rearrangement joins TRBV14 to TRBJ1-6; D may be TRBD1 (5 bases). The CDR3 length is 14 residues. Trimming shortened V by 4 bases and J by 15 bases, and 19 bases separated the two germline ends. Germline-derived CDR1 and CDR2 are SGHDN and FVKESK. The CDR3 coding sequence is TGTGCCAGCAGCCTCTTGCAGGGCGGCTTTCACCTCCACTTT. The encoded protein is CASSLLQGGFHLHF.

J is TRBJ2-1 and V is TRBV11-3; 16 nucleotides align to TRBD2. CDR1 SGHNT and CDR2 YENEEA come from the germline V gene. The CDR3 covers 20 residues. Germline trimming cut 5 bases from V and 5 bases from J; bases unmatched to any gene: 15. Here the CDR3 DNA reads TGTGCCAGCAGCCCAGGGGCCGGGACTAGCGGGGGGGCGGTCGACAATGAGCAGTTCTTC. This codes for CASSPGAGTSGGAVDNEQFF.

The chain joins TRBV27 to TRBJ1-2; tentative D call: TRBD1 (6 bases). Germline lookup yields CDR1 MNHEY and CDR2 SMNVEV (reference sequence). V was pared by 2 bases and J by 6 bases, with 16 bases between. The CDR3 loop spans 15 amino acids. CDR3 in amino acids: CASSLGQGIWDGYTF. CDR3 nucleotide sequence: TGTGCCAGCAGTTTAGGGCAGGGGATTTGGGATGGCTACACCTTC.